This entry features one TCR beta chain sequence. Its antigen is as yet unknown. Repertoires were generated with immunoSEQ multiplex PCR, while TCRdb's copy carries only in-frame clones and drops some. The sample holds under 400,000 clones, nearly 95% seen once. The entry originates in a study of brain T cells in children with intractable seizures. The V gene end was trimmed by 7 bases and the J gene end by 6 bases; junction bases not matched to a gene: 6. This CDR3 has 13 amino acids. Germline V gene sequence: CDR1 SQVTM, CDR2 ANQGSEA. Study-level results: Viral specificity was inferred only from CDR3 similarity; HCMV serostatus was unknown. Absence of clones before surgery may stem from lower sequencing depth.

The sample's time point: blood from clinic visit 5 months post-surgery; TSC patient then seizure free. At least one anti-epileptic drug was given before surgery. The sequence was collected from a boy younger than two with tuberous sclerosis and intractable seizures. The chain combines TRBV29-1 with TRBJ2-7; 13 bases map to TRBD2. The specimen was peripheral blood, collected 4 to 5 months after surgery. CDR3 DNA: TGCAGCGCTAGACTAGCGGGAGGTGCCGAGCAGTACTTC. Translating it yields CSARLAGGAEQYF.